What follows describes a single TCR beta chain. Its antigen is as yet unknown. The data stem from a study of blood T cells in healthy people across ages. Germline assignment: CDR1 SEHNR and CDR2 FQNEAQ (reference sequence). The CDR3 covers 14 residues. The V and J ends lost 6 bases and 10 bases, in that order; junction bases with no gene match: 9. Whole-study results and caveats: Estimates of total diversity, which came from one million sequenced T cells, were considered to be underestimates.

Through a sample-barcoded 5' primer and a J-beta primer mix, a second PCR was run for roughly 6 to 11 cycles. TCRdb used MiXCR to reprocess the 5' RACE reads, holding one entry per CDR3 protein. The sample records about 1.5 million distinct CDR3 sequences, approximately 39% being singletons. This chain connects TRBV7-9 to TRBJ1-6; 7 nucleotides align to TRBD1. Sequences were obtained from blood. The TCR comes from a woman aged 18-29 years in good health. The CDR3 DNA reads TGTGCCAGCAGACCAGGGACAGTAAAATCACCCCTCCACTTT. This translates into CASRPGTVKSPLHF. Combining the CDR3 with reference TRBV7-9 and TRBJ1-6 gives the whole variable domain DTGVSQNPRHKITKRGQNVTFRCDPISEHNRLYWYRQTLGQGPEFLTYFQNEAQLEKSRLLSDRFSAERPKGSFSTLEIQRTEQGDSAMYLCASRPGTVKSPLHFGNGTRLTVT.